These 11 T cell receptor beta chains share one sample of origin, sequenced in a study of T cells in Graves' hyperthyroidism and ophthalmopathy. Researchers took RNA transcripts and amplified the TCR beta CDR3 regions from them. The HTBI primer set drove a first-round RT-PCR of the TCR CDR3. TCRdb re-derived calls from the multiplex PCR reads in MiXCR, one entry per CDR3 protein. The repertoire holds almost 600,000 distinct CDR3 sequences, with approximately 15% as singletons. Sequenced sample: blood. The receptor set was obtained from a woman in her twenties or thirties with Graves' hyperthyroidism that later progressed to Graves' ophthalmopathy.

The rearrangement links TRBV15 to TRBJ1-1; weak D call: TRBD1 (5 bases). This CDR3 contains 13 residues. Trimming took 0 bases from V and 5 from J, leaving 7 bases between them. Germline assignment: CDR1 LNHNV and CDR2 YYDKDF (reference sequence). The CDR3 nucleotides are TGTGCCACCAGCAGAGATGGGGGGACTGAAGCTTTCTTT. As protein: CATSRDGGTEAFF.

Many counts were recorded for this clonotype. The chain links TRBV20-1 to TRBJ2-1; 7 nucleotides match TRBD2. Trimming removed 3 bases from V and 4 bases from J; junction bases left unmatched: 9. In germline, CDR1 is DFQATT, CDR2 SNEGSKA (reference sequence). The CDR3 totals 15 residues. CDR3 amino acids: CSARRGGQDYNEQFF. DNA for the CDR3: TGCAGTGCTAGGCGGGGAGGGCAGGATTACAATGAGCAGTTCTTC.

This clonotype appeared many times. The rearrangement links TRBV3-1 to TRBJ2-7; the match to TRBD2 covers 7 bases. Germline values: CDR1 LGHDT, CDR2 YNNKEL (reference sequence). CDR3 length: 14 amino acids. Losses at the gene ends were 4 bases for V and 0 bases for J; bases not matched to a gene: 3. In DNA form, the CDR3 reads TGTGCCAGCAGCCTGGGACTACCCTCCTACGAGCAGTACTTC. It is translated as CASSLGLPSYEQYF.

Concerning this clonotype: Given the absence of the conserved phenylalanine or tryptophan at the CDR3 end, a read error is likely. The chain uses TRBV6-1 and TRBJ1-1; TRBD1 might be the D (5 bases). Trimming shortened V by 3 bases and J by 3 bases, and 8 bases separated the two germline ends. Germline values: CDR1 MNHNS, CDR2 SASEGT. The CDR3 sequence is 13 residues long. This chain's CDR3 is CASSDRVDTEAFL. CDR3 sequence (DNA): TGTGCCAGCAGTGACAGGGTGGACACTGAAGCTTTCCTT.

The chain uses TRBV27 and TRBJ2-7; D is possibly TRBD1 or TRBD2 (5 bases each). CDR1 is MNHEY, CDR2 SMNVEV, per germline (reference sequence). This CDR3 is 16 amino acids long. Trimming took 0 bases from V and 4 from J, leaving 16 bases between them. Written as DNA, the CDR3 is TGTGCCAGCAGTTTATCTATGGGGGAGATGAGGTACGAGCAGTACTTC. This encodes CASSLSMGEMRYEQYF.

The chain links TRBV9 to TRBJ2-2; the D is unclear. The V end was cut by 0 bases, the J end by 0 bases, with 6 bases between. Germline V lookup: CDR1 SGDLS, CDR2 YYNGEE. This CDR3 has 15 amino acids. DNA for the CDR3: TGTGCCAGCAGCGTAGGTCTACCGAACACCGGGGAGCTGTTTTTT. Protein product: CASSVGLPNTGELFF.

This clonotype occurred many times. This chain joins TRBV11-2 and TRBJ2-1; 8 bases agree with TRBD1. This CDR3 has 15 residues. V was clipped by 0 bases and J by 8 bases; unmatched bases: 6. Germline lookup yields CDR1 SGHAT and CDR2 FQNNGV. CDR3 in DNA: TGTGCCAGCAGCTTAGAGGGCAGGGGGCTGGATGAGCAGTTCTTC. Translation: CASSLEGRGLDEQFF.

This rearrangement joins TRBV29-1 to TRBJ1-5; D is possibly TRBD1 (5 bases). The germline V gene has CDR1 SQVTM and CDR2 ANQGSEA. The CDR3 consists of 13 residues. V was shortened by 4 bases and J by 6 bases, with 13 bases between the two germline ends. For the CDR3, the DNA is TGCAGCGTTGTGGGGGGGATGGGTCAGCCCCAGCATTTT. The encoded protein is CSVVGGMGQPQHF. Full variable domain (missing parts from reference TRBV29-1 and TRBJ1-5): SAVISQKPSRDICQRGTSLTIQCQVDSQVTMMFWYRQQPGQSLTLIATANQGSEATYESGFVIDKFPISRPNLTFSTLTVSNMSPEDSSIYLCSVVGGMGQPQHFGDGTRLSIL.

The sample holds many counts of this clonotype. The CDR3 nucleotides are TGTGCCAGCAGTTCGCAGCTCGCCGGGGAGCTGTTTTTT. As protein: CASSSQLAGELFF. V usage is TRBV12-3 or TRBV12-4 and J usage is TRBJ2-2; D not certain. Deletions cut 4 bases from V and 6 bases from J, with 9 bases between. The CDR3 runs to 13 residues.

This clonotype was recorded a few times. The rearrangement links TRBV30 to TRBJ2-7, with 8 bases identical to TRBD2. Germline V gene data show CDR1 as GTSNPN and CDR2 as SVGIG (reference sequence). With V trimmed by 1 base and J by 8 bases, 7 bases remained unmatched. This CDR3 has 13 residues. Here the CDR3 DNA reads TGTGCCTGGAGTGGCCCAGCGGGAGCAAAGCAGTACTTC. Translation: CAWSGPAGAKQYF.

Turning to this clonotype: A much more abundant neighbour one base away suggests this may be a read error. The J gene is TRBJ2-4, the V gene TRBV24-1, with no clear D. CDR3 length equals 15 residues. CDR1 KGHDR and CDR2 SFDVKD come from the germline V gene. CDR3 DNA: TGTACCACCAGTGATTTTAGAGACACAAAAAACATTCAGTACTTC. This encodes CTTSDFRDTKNIQYF.